The present entry profiles one T cell receptor beta chain with its context. The entry originates in a study of blood T cell repertoires in COVID-19. Source study methods: The authors estimated nucleated cell counts from reference gene primer amplification. TCRdb's table, derived via immunoSEQ multiplex PCR, lists solely in-frame clones and lacks some. V, J and clone size derive from that table, while D and trimming were established from the DNA sequence. The sample carries 65,000 to 90,000 clones, 65% to 85% recorded once. The TCR originated in an elderly woman with acute or convalescent COVID-19. Sequencing was carried out using peripheral blood.

CDR3 protein: CASRTSGSSMETQYF. As DNA, the CDR3 is TGTGCCAGCAGAACTAGCGGGAGTTCGATGGAGACCCAGTACTTC. The rearrangement uses TRBV11-2 and TRBJ2-5; 11 bases fit TRBD2. The trim removed 6 bases at V and 5 bases at J, leaving 8 bases unmatched. This CDR3 region has 15 residues. Germline loops: CDR1 SGHAT, CDR2 FQNNGV.